This TCR beta chain is drawn from a study of shared clonotypes between healthy human individuals. Study-level points and caveats: Few donors restricted represented genetic and exposure-history diversity. Blood was the sole source, and tissue repertoires probably differ.

The germline CDR1 and CDR2 sequences are LNHDA and SQIVND (reference sequence). The CDR3 is made up of 15 amino acids. Trimming cost V 4 bases and J 0 bases, with 10 bases left between them. Remarks on this clone: Its antigen is currently unknown.

CD4+ cells underwent separation, giving CD45RA+ naive and CD45RA-negative memory subsets. Splitting of each subset's genomic DNA was done evenly across several immunoSEQ plates. TCRdb's copy holds only in-frame clones and misses some; the assay was immunoSEQ multiplex PCR. This sample has roughly 2.5 million clones, with approximately 90% found just once. This TCR came from a man aged 18-30 years in good health. The rearrangement links TRBV19 to TRBJ1-5; the D gene is possibly TRBD1 (6 bases). The sequencing sample was made of naive CD4+ T cells sorted from blood. The subset is: CD45RA+ positively selected. The CDR3 DNA sequence: TGTGCCAGTAGTAAGGGGGAGATTAGCAATCAGCCCCAGCATTTT. Amino acids: CASSKGEISNQPQHF.